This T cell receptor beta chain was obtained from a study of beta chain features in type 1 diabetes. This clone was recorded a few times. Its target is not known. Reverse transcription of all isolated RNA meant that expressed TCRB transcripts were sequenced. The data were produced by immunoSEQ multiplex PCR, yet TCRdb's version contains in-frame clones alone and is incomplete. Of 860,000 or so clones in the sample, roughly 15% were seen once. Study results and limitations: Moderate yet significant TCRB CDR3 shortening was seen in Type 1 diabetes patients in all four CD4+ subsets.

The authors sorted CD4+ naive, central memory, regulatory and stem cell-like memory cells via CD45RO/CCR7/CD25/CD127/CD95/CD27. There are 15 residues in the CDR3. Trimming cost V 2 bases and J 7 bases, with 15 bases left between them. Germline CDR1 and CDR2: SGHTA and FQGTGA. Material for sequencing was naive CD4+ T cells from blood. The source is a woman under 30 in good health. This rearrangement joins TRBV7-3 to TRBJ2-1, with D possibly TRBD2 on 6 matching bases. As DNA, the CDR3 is TGTGCCAGCAGCTTATCCCCTGGGAGGCCGAATGAGCAGTTCTTC. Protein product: CASSLSPGRPNEQFF.